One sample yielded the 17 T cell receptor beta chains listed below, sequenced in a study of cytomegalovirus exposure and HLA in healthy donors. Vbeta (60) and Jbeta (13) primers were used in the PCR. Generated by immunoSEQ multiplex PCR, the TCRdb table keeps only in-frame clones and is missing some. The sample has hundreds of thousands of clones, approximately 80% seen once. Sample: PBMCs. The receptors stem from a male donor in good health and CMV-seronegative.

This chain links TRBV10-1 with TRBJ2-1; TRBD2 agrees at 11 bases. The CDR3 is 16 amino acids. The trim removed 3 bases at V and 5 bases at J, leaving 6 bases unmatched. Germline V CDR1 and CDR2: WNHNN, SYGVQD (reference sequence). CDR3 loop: CASSDTSGSIHNEQFF. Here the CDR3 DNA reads TGCGCCAGCAGTGATACTAGCGGGAGTATCCACAATGAGCAGTTCTTC.

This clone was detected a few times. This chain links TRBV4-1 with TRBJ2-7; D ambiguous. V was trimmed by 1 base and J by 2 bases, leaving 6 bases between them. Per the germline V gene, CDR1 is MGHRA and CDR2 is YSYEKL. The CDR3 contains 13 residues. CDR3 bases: TGCGCCAGCAGCCAAGTGCTAGCCTACGAGCAGTACTTC. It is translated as CASSQVLAYEQYF.

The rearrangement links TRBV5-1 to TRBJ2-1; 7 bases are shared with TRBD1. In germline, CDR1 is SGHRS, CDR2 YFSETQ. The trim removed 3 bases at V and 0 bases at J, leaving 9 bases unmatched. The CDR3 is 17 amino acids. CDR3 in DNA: TGCGCCAGCAGCTGGACTCCCGGGACAGTCTCCTACAATGAGCAGTTCTTC. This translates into CASSWTPGTVSYNEQFF.

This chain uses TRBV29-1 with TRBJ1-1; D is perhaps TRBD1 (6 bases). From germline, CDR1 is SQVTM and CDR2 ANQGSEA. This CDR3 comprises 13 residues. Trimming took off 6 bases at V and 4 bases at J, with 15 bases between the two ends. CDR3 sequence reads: CSVKQGPITEAFF. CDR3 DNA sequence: TGCAGCGTGAAACAGGGACCTATCACTGAAGCTTTCTTT.

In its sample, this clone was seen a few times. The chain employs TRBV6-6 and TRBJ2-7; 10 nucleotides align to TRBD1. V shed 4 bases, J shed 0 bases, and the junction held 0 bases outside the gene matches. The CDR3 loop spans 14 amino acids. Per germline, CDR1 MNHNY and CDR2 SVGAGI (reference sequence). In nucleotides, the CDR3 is TGTGCCAGCAGTTGGGACAGGGGCTCCTACGAGCAGTACTTC. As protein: CASSWDRGSYEQYF.

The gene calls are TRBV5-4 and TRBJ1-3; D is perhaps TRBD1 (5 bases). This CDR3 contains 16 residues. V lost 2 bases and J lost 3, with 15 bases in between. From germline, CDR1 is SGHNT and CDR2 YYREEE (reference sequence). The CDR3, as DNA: TGTGCCAGCAGCTTCGGCGGGGCGGTGGTTGGAAACACCATATATTTT. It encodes CASSFGGAVVGNTIYF.

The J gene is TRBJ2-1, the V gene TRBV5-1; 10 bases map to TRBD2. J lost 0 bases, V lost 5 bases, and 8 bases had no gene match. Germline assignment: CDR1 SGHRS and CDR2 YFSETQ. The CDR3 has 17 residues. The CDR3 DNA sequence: TGCGCCAGCAGGACTAGCGGGTCCATTAGCTCCTACAATGAGCAGTTCTTC. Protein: CASRTSGSISSYNEQFF.

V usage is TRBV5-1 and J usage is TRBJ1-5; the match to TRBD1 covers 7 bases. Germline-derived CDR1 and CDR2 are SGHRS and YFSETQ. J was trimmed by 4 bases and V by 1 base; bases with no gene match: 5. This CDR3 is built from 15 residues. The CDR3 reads CASSLSGQLNQPQHF. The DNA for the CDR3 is TGCGCCAGCAGCTTGTCGGGACAGCTAAATCAGCCCCAGCATTTT.

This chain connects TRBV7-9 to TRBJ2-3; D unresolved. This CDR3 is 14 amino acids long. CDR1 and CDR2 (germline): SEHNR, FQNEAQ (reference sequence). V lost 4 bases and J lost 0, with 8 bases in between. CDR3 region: CASSWASSTDTQYF. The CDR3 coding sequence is TGTGCCAGCAGCTGGGCTTCTAGCACAGATACGCAGTATTTT.

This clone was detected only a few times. The CDR3 nucleotides are TGTGCCAGCGGGCAGACCTACGAGCAGTACTTC. This translates into CASGQTYEQYF. V is TRBV2 and J is TRBJ2-7; no clear D gene. Between the trimmed V and J ends, which lost 8 bases and 2 bases, there was a span of 7 bases. The CDR3 runs to 11 residues. The germline CDR1 and CDR2 sequences are SNHLY and FYNNEI.

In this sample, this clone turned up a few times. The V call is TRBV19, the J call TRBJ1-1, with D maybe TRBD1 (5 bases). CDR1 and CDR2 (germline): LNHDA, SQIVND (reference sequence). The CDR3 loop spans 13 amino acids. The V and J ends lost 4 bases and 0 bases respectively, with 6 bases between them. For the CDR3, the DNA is TGTGCCAGTAGTAAGACAGTGAACACTGAAGCTTTCTTT. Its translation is CASSKTVNTEAFF.

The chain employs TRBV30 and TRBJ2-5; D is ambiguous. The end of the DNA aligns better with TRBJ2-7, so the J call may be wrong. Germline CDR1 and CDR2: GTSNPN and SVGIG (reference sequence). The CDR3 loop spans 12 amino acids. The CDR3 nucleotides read TGTGCCTGGAGTCCCACCTTCTACGAGCAGTACTTC. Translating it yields CAWSPTFYEQYF.

This CDR3 is CASSPGLPGNTDTQYF. As DNA, the CDR3 is TGTGCCAGCTCACCAGGTCTCCCAGGGAACACAGATACGCAGTATTTT. This chain links TRBV18 with TRBJ2-3, with TRBD1 as a possible D gene (5 bases). The V end was cut by 2 bases, the J end by 2 bases, with 14 bases between. The germline CDR1 and CDR2 sequences are KGHSH and LQKENI. The CDR3 spans 16 residues.

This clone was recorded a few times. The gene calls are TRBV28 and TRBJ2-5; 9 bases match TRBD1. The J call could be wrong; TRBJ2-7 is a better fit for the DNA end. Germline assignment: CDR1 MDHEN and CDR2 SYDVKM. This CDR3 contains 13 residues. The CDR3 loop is CATFTGGGYEQYF. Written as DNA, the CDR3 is TGTGCCACCTTTACAGGGGGCGGGTACGAGCAGTACTTC.

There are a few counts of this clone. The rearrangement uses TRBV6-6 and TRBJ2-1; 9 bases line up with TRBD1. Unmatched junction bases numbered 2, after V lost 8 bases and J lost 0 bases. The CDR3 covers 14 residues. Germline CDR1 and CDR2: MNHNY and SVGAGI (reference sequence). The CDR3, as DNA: TGTGCCAGCCGGACAGGGGTCTCCTACAATGAGCAGTTCTTC. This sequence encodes CASRTGVSYNEQFF.

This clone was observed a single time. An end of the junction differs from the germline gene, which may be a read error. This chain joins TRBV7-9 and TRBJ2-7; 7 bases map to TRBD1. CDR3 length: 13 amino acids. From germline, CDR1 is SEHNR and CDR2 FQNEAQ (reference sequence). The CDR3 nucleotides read TGTTCCAGCAGCCCGCTGACAGGGAATGAGCAGTACTTC. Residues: CSSSPLTGNEQYF.

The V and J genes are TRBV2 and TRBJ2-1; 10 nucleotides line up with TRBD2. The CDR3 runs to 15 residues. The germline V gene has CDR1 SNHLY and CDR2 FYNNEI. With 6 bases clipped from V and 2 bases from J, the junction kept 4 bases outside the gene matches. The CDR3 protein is CASRETSGTYNEQFF. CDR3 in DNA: TGTGCCAGCAGAGAAACTAGCGGGACCTACAATGAGCAGTTCTTC.